This T cell receptor (beta chain) emerged from a study of blood T cells in healthy people across ages. Isolation per sample recovered at least 7 million PBMCs. The germline V gene has CDR1 ENHRY and CDR2 SYGVKD. The CDR3 has 13 amino acids. V shed 2 bases, J shed 4 bases, and the junction held 1 base outside the gene matches. Then a second PCR, running roughly 7 to 11 cycles, was carried out with a sample-barcoded 5' primer and a J-beta primer mix. TCRdb re-analysed the 5' RACE reads in MiXCR, keeping a single row per CDR3 protein. Here the sample spans fewer than 600,000 distinct CDR3 sequences, about 27% being singletons. This clonotype was counted between two and nine times. The same sample was also used in a study of T cells of mothers and their children. From that report: T cell clones that were persistent and microchimeric went undetected.

This chain uses TRBV10-3 with TRBJ1-2; 7 bases fit TRBD1. The receptor comes from a boy aged 2 to 9 in good health. The sample consisted of blood. The CDR3 coding sequence is TGTGCCATCAGTGAGGCAGGGGGCTATGGCTACACCTTC. It is translated as CAISEAGGYGYTF.